This TCR beta chain was found in a study of cytotoxic CD8 clonotypes in ibrutinib-treated CLL (dated by TCRdb to about 2021). Regarding the research as a whole: The cohort had about ten relapsed/refractory and approximately 14 treatment-naive patients; some 17 were IGHV unmutated. Every remission and progressive disease sample was obtained while ibrutinib was still being received by the patients. Partial responses were observed in approximately 24 patients and complete responses in 2; after a median follow-up of around 68 months, remission was maintained in approximately 14 patients and progression was observed in roughly 12. An average of about 250,000 productive templates and roughly 94,000 productive rearrangements was obtained per sample. Cryopreserved peripheral blood mononuclear cells were collected before treatment, at response, and at either disease progression or sustained remission. Longitudinal samples were available for about 30% of the 86 trial participants. The response samples were drawn at a median of approximately 11 months into treatment, with a range of about 6 to 40 months. What the authors observed across the whole study: At ibrutinib response clonality went up, during sustained remission it held steady, and at progression it dropped back toward baseline. Baseline clonality exceeded that of age-matched healthy donors and correlated strongly with circulating CD8+ T-cell counts. Public clonotypes were rare and either shrank or stayed stable during treatment, and the rise in clonality at ibrutinib response reflected expansion of private clonotypes. Sampling times were not matched between patients in sustained remission and patients whose disease was progressing, and lymph node repertoires were not examined.

The junction shows trimming of 5 bases on V and 1 base on J, and the gene matches do not reach 9 bases of it. CDR1 and CDR2, per the germline V gene, are SGHTA and FQGTGA. Counted from cysteine to phenylalanine, this CDR3 has 16 amino acids. Only the CDR3 DNA stays, 48 bases, in frame from base 1. On this clone itself: Its binding antigen is unknown. No qualities accompany the bases; no much larger clone lies one base away.

What the time point label conveys for this sample: roughly 2 years on ibrutinib. For TCR beta library preparation, approximately 2 micrograms of genomic DNA were isolated from cryopreserved PBMCs. High-throughput TCR beta sequencing was performed on longitudinal blood samples from CLL patients receiving ibrutinib monotherapy. The patients took part in an open-label, single-center phase 2 trial of ibrutinib monotherapy. Each clonotype received, on average, about 10x coverage in deep resolution sequencing performed on a MiSeq, where the target depth lay between 1 in 1 million and 1 in 200,000 T cells. The immunoSEQ hsTCRB Kit was used to generate TCR beta libraries. The authors' pipeline ran thus. Data were analyzed with ImmunoSEQ Data Assistant and ImmunoSEQ Analyzer, with V, D and J genes assigned per IMGT definitions. Clonality, which ranges from 0 to 1, was calculated by subtracting the normalized Shannon entropy of productive rearrangement frequencies from one. Only overrepresented clonotypes making up at least 0.05% of the repertoire of each patient were included in the public clonotype analysis. Roughly 12 age-matched healthy donor repertoires from immuneACCESS were used as controls for clonality. The clones in this table, taken by TCRdb from immuneACCESS, are in-frame only. Not every clone is retained; where verified, under half of the shortfall comes from an unresolved V gene, and the cause of the rest is unknown. D and trimming were read from the DNA, whereas the V and J calls and clone size are those reported in that table. The sample yields under 35,000 clones; roughly 69% were counted once. The leading ten clones occupy approximately 58% of the sample.

The chain is assembled from TRBV7-3 and TRBJ2-3, and 7 junctional nucleotides match TRBD2. Sequencing used PBMCs, obtained after 24 months of ibrutinib treatment. The sequence derives from a human donor with chronic lymphocytic leukemia. The CDR3 has the sequence CASSPSGARRTDTQYF. The base sequence is TGTGCCAGCAGCCCCAGCGGGGCGAGACGCACAGATACGCAGTATTTT.